The 27 T cell receptor beta chains below come from one sample, sequenced in a study of T cells in Graves' hyperthyroidism and ophthalmopathy. Amplification yielded TCR beta CDR3 regions, with RNA transcripts as the source. RT-PCR in the first round (using the HTBI primer set) targeted the TCR CDR3. In TCRdb, the multiplex PCR reads were re-called with MiXCR into one record per CDR3 protein. This sample yields about 700,000 distinct CDR3 sequences, of which just under 45% are seen a single time; 6.5% to 9% belongs to the top ten. Sample: peripheral blood or thyroid tissue (not recorded which). The receptors stem from an adult man with Graves' disease, either hyperthyroidism or ophthalmopathy (not recorded which).

For this clonotype: The junction and the germline gene differ at one end; a read error may be behind it. V and J are TRBV10-2 and TRBJ1-6; TRBD1 matches at 7 bases. CDR1 and CDR2 (germline): WSHSY, SAAADI. The CDR3 loop spans 12 amino acids. CDR3: CVSSGGNSPLHF. CDR3 DNA sequence: TGCGTCAGCTCAGGGGGTAATTCACCCCTCCACTTT.

Many counts were recorded for this clonotype. V usage is TRBV19 and J usage is TRBJ2-6; the D gene is possibly TRBD2 (5 bases). This CDR3 has 15 amino acids. V lost 4 bases, J lost 0 bases, and 7 bases lay in between. Germline V gives CDR1 LNHDA, CDR2 SQIVND (reference sequence). DNA for the CDR3: TGTGCCAGTAGTAGACGGGACTCTGGGGCCAACGTCCTGACTTTC. This translates into CASSRRDSGANVLTF.

The rearrangement uses TRBV29-1 and TRBJ1-4; 7 bases align to TRBD1. The junction had 1 base not matched to a gene; V was cut back by 4 bases and J by 8 bases. CDR3 size: 11 residues. Looked up from germline, CDR1 is SQVTM and CDR2 is ANQGSEA. DNA of the CDR3: TGCAGCGTTGTAGGGGGCGAAAAACTGTTTTTT. Translating gives CSVVGGEKLFF. Variable domain in full (rest from reference TRBV29-1 and TRBJ1-4): SAVISQKPSRDICQRGTSLTIQCQVDSQVTMMFWYRQQPGQSLTLIATANQGSEATYESGFVIDKFPISRPNLTFSTLTVSNMSPEDSSIYLCSVVGGEKLFFGSGTQLSVL.

The V call is TRBV10-3, the J call TRBJ1-1; D unresolved. CDR3 length equals 13 residues. CDR1 is ENHRY and CDR2 is SYGVKD in the germline V gene. Trimming took off 2 bases at V and 4 bases at J, with 8 bases between the two ends. The CDR3 protein is CAISEAGGTEAFF. CDR3 nucleotide sequence: TGTGCCATCAGTGAGGCGGGCGGCACTGAAGCTTTCTTT.

The CDR3 nucleotides read TGTGCCAGCAGTCACGCCGGGGTGGGGGCGAACACTGAAGCTTTCTTT. This gives the protein CASSHAGVGANTEAFF. The chain has TRBV2 and TRBJ1-1; the D gene is possibly TRBD1 (6 bases). The germline gives CDR1 SNHLY, CDR2 FYNNEI. This CDR3 comprises 16 residues. Trimming removed 5 bases from V and 1 base from J, with 17 bases in between. The full variable domain, completed using reference TRBV2 and TRBJ1-1, is EPEVTQTPSHQVTQMGQEVILRCVPISNHLYFYWYRQILGQKVEFLVSFYNNEISEKSEIFDDQFSVERPDGSNFTLKIRSTKLEDSAMYFCASSHAGVGANTEAFFGQGTRLTVV.

In its sample, this clonotype is medium-sized (0.01 to 0.1%). At one end, the junction sequence differs from germline, possibly due to a read error. This chain links TRBV29-1 with TRBJ1-1, with TRBD1 as a possible D gene (5 bases). This CDR3 comprises 10 residues. The germline V gene encodes CDR1 SQVTM and CDR2 ANQGSEA. The CDR3 loop reads CSVDNPKGTF. The CDR3 DNA sequence: TGCAGCGTTGATAACCCAAAAGGGACTTTT.

This clonotype was found a few times. V and J are TRBV19 and TRBJ1-6; no reliable D call. Germline CDR1 reads LNHDA; CDR2 reads SQIVND (reference sequence). Trimming cost V 3 bases and J 4 bases, with 7 bases left between them. CDR3 length: 14 residues. CDR3 DNA sequence: TGTGCCAGTAGTATCGGAACGTATAATTCACCCCTCCACTTT. This translates into CASSIGTYNSPLHF.

Only a few counts were recorded for this clonotype. The chain couples TRBV19 to TRBJ1-5; D possibly corresponds to TRBD1 (6 bases). CDR3 length equals 17 residues. Germline lookup yields CDR1 LNHDA and CDR2 SQIVND (reference sequence). Trimming removed 4 bases from V and 4 bases from J, with 20 bases in between. Here the CDR3 reads CASSTPSGSGQNQPQHF. The CDR3 nucleotides are TGTGCCAGTAGTACCCCCTCGGGGAGCGGACAGAATCAGCCCCAGCATTTT.

In this sample, this clonotype turned up a few times. The rearrangement uses TRBV7-3 and TRBJ1-2; a possible D gene is TRBD1 (6 bases). CDR1 and CDR2 (germline): SGHTA, FQGTGA. V dropped 1 base and J dropped 6 bases, with 12 bases sitting between them. The CDR3 is 14 residues long. CDR3 sequence: CASSLKRGDDGYTF. CDR3 in DNA: TGTGCCAGCAGCTTAAAGAGGGGGGACGATGGCTACACCTTC.

Remarks on this clonotype: The junction departs from germline at one end; a sequencing error may be responsible. The V gene is TRBV2, the J gene TRBJ1-4; 9 bases fit TRBD1. The germline gives CDR1 SNHLY, CDR2 FYNNEI. This CDR3 spans 10 amino acids. This CDR3 reads CASSEGTGVF. The CDR3 nucleotides are TGTGCCAGCAGTGAAGGGACAGGGGTTTTT.

The chain has TRBV7-8 and TRBJ2-6, with TRBD2 identical over 7 bases. The CDR3 is 14 amino acids. Germline lookup yields CDR1 SGHVS and CDR2 FQNEAQ. The ends lost 1 base at V and 18 bases at J; junction bases unmatched: 12. The CDR3 region is CASSLDGGSGGETF. The CDR3 coding sequence is TGTGCCAGCAGCTTAGACGGCGGGAGCGGCGGAGAGACTTTC.

A remark on this clonotype: The DNA is omitted, as the CDR3 cannot be located on it reliably, and the CDR3 follows TCRdb's listing. CDR3 amino acids: CASSIYLCSVDSGVETQYF. The chain employs TRBV3-1 and TRBJ2-5. Germline lookup yields CDR1 LGHDT and CDR2 YNNKEL (reference sequence). 19 amino acids form the CDR3, both terminal residues included.

This clonotype came up many times. The chain recombines TRBV7-2 with TRBJ1-6; tentatively, D is TRBD1 (6 bases). This CDR3 region has 15 residues. Germline CDR1 is SGHTA and CDR2 is FQGNSA. Trimming took 2 bases from V and 4 from J, leaving 9 bases between them. The CDR3 loop reads CASSLTGQYNSPLHF. CDR3 coding DNA: TGTGCCAGCAGCTTAACCGGACAGTATAATTCACCCCTCCACTTT.

The chain recombines TRBV6-1 with TRBJ1-5, with D possibly matching TRBD1 (5 bases). V was clipped by 3 bases and J by 4 bases, with 10 bases between them. The CDR3 contains 14 residues. Germline V gene lookup returns CDR1 MNHNS and CDR2 SASEGT. For the CDR3, the DNA is TGTGCCAGCAGTGAGGAGACAGTAAATCAGCCCCAGCATTTT. Amino acid sequence: CASSEETVNQPQHF.

This clonotype appeared many times. The rearrangement uses TRBV10-1 and TRBJ1-1, with 7 nucleotides matching TRBD1. The V gene end was trimmed by 10 bases and the J gene end by 8 bases; junction bases not matched to a gene: 7. Germline loops: CDR1 WNHNN, CDR2 SYGVQD (reference sequence). The CDR3 length is 11 residues. For the CDR3, the DNA is TGCGCCAACATCAGGGGGAAAGAAGCTTTCTTT. Its protein is CANIRGKEAFF.

V and J are TRBV2 and TRBJ1-1; no clear D gene. This CDR3 spans 16 amino acids. V lost 3 bases to trimming and J lost 1 base, with 15 bases between them. The germline CDR1 and CDR2 sequences are SNHLY and FYNNEI. The CDR3 loop is CASSDSLENGNTEAFF. The DNA of the CDR3 is TGTGCCAGCAGTGACAGTTTAGAAAATGGGAACACTGAAGCTTTCTTT.

This clonotype occurred many times. The chain links TRBV12-3 or TRBV12-4 to TRBJ1-3; TRBD1 is a possible D gene (6 bases). This CDR3 has 14 amino acids. V was trimmed by 5 bases and J by 3 bases, leaving 11 bases between them. Written as DNA, the CDR3 is TGTGCCAGCAGTCCACAGGGTGGTGGAAACACCATATATTTT. It translates to CASSPQGGGNTIYF.

This CDR3 is CASSLTGTGAGSGANVLTF. The DNA for the CDR3 is TGCGCCAGCAGCTTGACCGGGACAGGGGCGGGATCTGGGGCCAACGTCCTGACTTTC. This chain connects TRBV5-1 to TRBJ2-6, with 10 nucleotides matching TRBD1. The germline gives CDR1 SGHRS, CDR2 YFSETQ. The CDR3 runs 19 residues. V shed 1 base, J shed 1 base, and the junction held 8 bases outside the gene matches.

This clonotype was counted many times. The chain links TRBV29-1 to TRBJ1-2; D is unresolved. The CDR3 contains 13 residues. V was clipped by 4 bases and J by 3 bases, with 12 bases between them. CDR1 is SQVTM and CDR2 is ANQGSEA in the germline V gene. This CDR3 is CSVVPHDDYGYTF. CDR3 nucleotides: TGCAGCGTTGTTCCACACGATGACTATGGCTACACCTTC.

This clonotype showed up just a few times. The chain uses TRBV19 and TRBJ2-2, with D tentatively TRBD2 (6 bases). Germline CDR1 and CDR2: LNHDA and SQIVND (reference sequence). Between the trimmed V and J ends, which lost 7 bases and 3 bases, there was a span of 9 bases. The CDR3 loop spans 13 amino acids. The CDR3 DNA reads TGTGCCAGTACCTGGGGGGACACCGGGGAGCTGTTTTTT. It specifies CASTWGDTGELFF.

This clonotype was observed many times. This sequence joins TRBV2 and TRBJ2-6; D ambiguous. Trimming removed 7 bases from V and 2 bases from J, with 12 bases in between. Looked up from germline, CDR1 is SNHLY and CDR2 is FYNNEI. The CDR3 runs to 15 residues. The CDR3 DNA reads as TGTGCCAGCACAGGCAGCGCCGCTGGGGCCAACGTCCTGACTTTC. Its protein product is CASTGSAAGANVLTF. Full variable domain (rest looked up from reference TRBV2 and TRBJ2-6): EPEVTQTPSHQVTQMGQEVILRCVPISNHLYFYWYRQILGQKVEFLVSFYNNEISEKSEIFDDQFSVERPDGSNFTLKIRSTKLEDSAMYFCASTGSAAGANVLTFGAGSRLTVL.

Note on this clonotype: The CDR3 does not close with the conserved phenylalanine or tryptophan, likely indicating a read error. The chain has TRBV5-1 and TRBJ1-5; weak D call: TRBD1 (5 bases). Trimming took 1 base from V and 5 from J, leaving 7 bases between them. CDR3 length: 13 residues. Germline V lookup: CDR1 SGHRS, CDR2 YFSETQ. The CDR3 DNA sequence: TGCGCCAGCAGCTTGAGGGGAGATCAGCCCCAGCATTCT. As protein: CASSLRGDQPQHS.

This clonotype was observed many times. The V call is TRBV24-1, the J call TRBJ1-1; D is unresolved. V was shortened by 6 bases and J by 0 bases, with 7 bases between the two germline ends. This CDR3 is built from 13 residues. CDR1 and CDR2 from the germline V gene are KGHDR and SFDVKD. CDR3 nucleotide sequence: TGTGCCACCAGTCGAGGCGTGAACACTGAAGCTTTCTTT. This translates into CATSRGVNTEAFF.

Here the CDR3 reads CSAGLGWETQYF. Written as DNA, the CDR3 is TGCAGCGCCGGGTTAGGGTGGGAGACCCAGTACTTC. The J gene is TRBJ2-5, the V gene TRBV29-1; D gene ambiguous. V lost 7 bases to trimming and J lost 5 bases, with 14 bases between them. The germline V gene has CDR1 SQVTM and CDR2 ANQGSEA. This CDR3 is 12 amino acids long.

The V call is TRBV20-1, the J call TRBJ1-5, with 7 bases identical to TRBD1. The CDR3 loop spans 13 amino acids. Germline CDR1 and CDR2: DFQATT and SNEGSKA (reference sequence). The V and J ends lost 3 bases and 5 bases, in that order; junction bases with no gene match: 4. This CDR3 is CSASPGQHQPQHF. The CDR3 region has the DNA TGCAGTGCTAGCCCGGGACAGCATCAGCCCCAGCATTTT.

The chain has TRBV6-5 and TRBJ2-7; 12 bases are a match to TRBD2. The CDR3 covers 15 residues. Per the germline V gene, CDR1 is MNHEY and CDR2 is SVGAGI. With 6 bases clipped from V and 3 bases from J, the junction kept 6 bases outside the gene matches. The CDR3 DNA sequence: TGTGCCAGCAGCACCCGACTAGCGGGGGACTACGAGCAGTACTTC. Encoded protein: CASSTRLAGDYEQYF.

This chain joins TRBV11-2 and TRBJ1-1; no firm D call. This CDR3 has 16 residues. Germline V gives CDR1 SGHAT, CDR2 FQNNGV. V shed 3 bases and J shed 4 bases, with 18 bases lying between them. CDR3 DNA sequence: TGTGCCAGCAGCTTGACGCGGGTCAGGTCTCGCACTGAAGCTTTCTTT. Protein: CASSLTRVRSRTEAFF.